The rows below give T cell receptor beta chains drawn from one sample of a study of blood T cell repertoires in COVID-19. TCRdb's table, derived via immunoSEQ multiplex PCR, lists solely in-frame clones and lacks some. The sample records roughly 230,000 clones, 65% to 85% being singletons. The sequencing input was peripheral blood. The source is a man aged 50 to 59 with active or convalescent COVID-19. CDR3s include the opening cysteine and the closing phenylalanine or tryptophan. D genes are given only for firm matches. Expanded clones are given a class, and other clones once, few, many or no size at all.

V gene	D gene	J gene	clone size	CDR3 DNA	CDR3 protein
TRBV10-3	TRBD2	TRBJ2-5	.	TGTGCCACCGTAAGGGAGCGGGGGGAGACCCAGTACTTC	CATVRERGETQYF
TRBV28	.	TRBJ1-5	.	TGTGCCAGCAGTGAACCCCGGGGGGATAGCAATCAGCCCCAGCATTTT	CASSEPRGDSNQPQHF
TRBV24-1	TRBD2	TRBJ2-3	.	TGTGCCACCAGTGACCCCACTAGCGGTAGCACAGATACGCAGTATTTT	CATSDPTSGSTDTQYF
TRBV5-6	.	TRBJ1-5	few	TGTGCCAGCAGCTTGGGGCCCAGTAGCAATCAGCCCCAGCATTTT	CASSLGPSSNQPQHF
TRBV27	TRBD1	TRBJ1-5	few	TGTGCCAGCAGTTCAGGGGGCAGGTGGAGTCAGCCCCAGCATTTT	CASSSGGRWSQPQHF
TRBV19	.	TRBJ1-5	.	TGTGCCAGTAGTATAGTCGGCCAGGGTGGTCAGCCCCAGCATTTT	CASSIVGQGGQPQHF
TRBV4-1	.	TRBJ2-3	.	TGCGCCAGCAGCCAAGATACACTAGCTAACCACATATCCTCTAGGAATACGCAGTATTTT	CASSQDTLANHISSRNTQYF
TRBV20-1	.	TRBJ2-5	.	TGCAGTGCTAGCATCCAGACCCAGTACTTC	CSASIQTQYF
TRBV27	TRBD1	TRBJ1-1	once	TGTGCCAGCAGTTTAGACAGGGGGCTTAACACTGAAGCTTTCTTT	CASSLDRGLNTEAFF
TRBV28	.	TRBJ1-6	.	TGTGCCAGCAGTTTAGGGCAGTTAAATTCACCCCTCCACTTT	CASSLGQLNSPLHF
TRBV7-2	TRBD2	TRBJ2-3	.	TGTGCCAGCAGCCCCGGGACTAGTAGAGCGGGGGTTACGCAGTATTTT	CASSPGTSRAGVTQYF
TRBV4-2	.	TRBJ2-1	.	TGTGCCAGCAGCAAACTACAGGGCAATGAGCAGTTCTTC	CASSKLQGNEQFF
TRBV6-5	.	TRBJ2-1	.	TGTGCCAGCAGTTTCGGGCCCACAGGGCAGTTCTTC	CASSFGPTGQFF
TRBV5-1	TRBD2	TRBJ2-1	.	TGCGCCAGCAGCCCGGATAGCGGGGGGCTCTCCTACAATGAGCAGTTCTTC	CASSPDSGGLSYNEQFF
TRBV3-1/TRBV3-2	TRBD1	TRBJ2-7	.	TGTGCCAGCAGCCACCACCGTCGGACAGGGGGCCACGAGCAGTACTTC	CASSHHRRTGGHEQYF
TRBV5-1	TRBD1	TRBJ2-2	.	TGCGCCAGCAGCCGGGACAGGGGGCGACTGAACACCGGGGAGCTGTTTTTT	CASSRDRGRLNTGELFF
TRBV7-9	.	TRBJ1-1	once	TGTGCCAGCAGCCGCTCCGGGACTCGAGGCACTGAAGCTTTCTTT	CASSRSGTRGTEAFF
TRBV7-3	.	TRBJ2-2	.	TGTGCCAGCAGCTTAATATTTGCCGGGGAGCTGTTTTTT	CASSLIFAGELFF
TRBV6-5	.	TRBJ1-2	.	TGTGCCAGCAGTAAACAGGGTGGCTACACCTTC	CASSKQGGYTF
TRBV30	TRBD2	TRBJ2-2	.	TGTGCCTGGAGCCTACTAGCGACCGGGGAGCTGTTTTTT	CAWSLLATGELFF
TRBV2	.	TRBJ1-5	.	TGTGCCAGCAGTGAAGGGAACGGCGGTTGGGCGGGGCTTAATCAGCCCCAGCATTTT	CASSEGNGGWAGLNQPQHF
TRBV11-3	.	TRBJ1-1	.	TGTGCCAGCCTCTCCGGGCAGGGGCGGATTTTCATTACGATCACTGAAGCTTTCTTT	CASLSGQGRIFITITEAFF
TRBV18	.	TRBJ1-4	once	TGTGCCAGCTCACCACCCAGTAATGAAAAACTGTTTTTT	CASSPPSNEKLFF
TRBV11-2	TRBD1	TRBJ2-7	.	TGTGCCAGCAGGCCGGGACAGATTGACTACGAGCAGTACTTC	CASRPGQIDYEQYF
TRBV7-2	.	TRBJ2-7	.	TGTGCCAGCAGCTTACAATCAGGTCCTATCGACGAGCAGTACTTC	CASSLQSGPIDEQYF
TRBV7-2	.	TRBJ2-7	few	TGTGCCAGCAGCTTAGCTCCCAGGGCTTACGAGCAGTACTTC	CASSLAPRAYEQYF
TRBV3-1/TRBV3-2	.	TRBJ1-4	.	TGTGCCAGCAGCCAAGGAGGCAGGGGCGAGAATGAAAAACTGTTTTTT	CASSQGGRGENEKLFF
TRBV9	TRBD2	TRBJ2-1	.	TGTGCCAGCAGCTCCCGAGGGAGCGGGGGGGCGGGTGAGCAGTTCTTC	CASSSRGSGGAGEQFF
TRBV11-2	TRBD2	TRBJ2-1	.	TGTGCCAGCAGCCGAACTAGCGGGGGTCACAATGAGCAGTTCTTC	CASSRTSGGHNEQFF
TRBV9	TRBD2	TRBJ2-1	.	TGTGCCAGCAGCCCGGCGGGTAGCGGGGGGGCTCGCAATGAGCAGTTCTTC	CASSPAGSGGARNEQFF
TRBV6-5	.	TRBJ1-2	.	TGTGCCAGCAGTTACTCGAGGGAGCTTGCCGGCGGCTACACCTTC	CASSYSRELAGGYTF
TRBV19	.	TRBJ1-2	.	TGTGCCAGCAGACTTACAGGACCGAGGGGAGGTACAAACTACACCTTC	CASRLTGPRGGTNYTF
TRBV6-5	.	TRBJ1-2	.	TGTGCCAGCAGTTACCAATCGACAGCCAACTATGGCTACACCTTC	CASSYQSTANYGYTF
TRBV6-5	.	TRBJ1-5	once	TGTGCCAGCAGCGCGGAACGGTTCAATCAGCCCCAGCATTTT	CASSAERFNQPQHF
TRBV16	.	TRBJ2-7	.	TGTGCCAGCAGCCAAGCAGGGTTTTCCTACGAGCAGTACTTC	CASSQAGFSYEQYF
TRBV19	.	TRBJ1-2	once	TGTGCCAGTTGGGGCAGGGGCTTACCTATCGACTATGGCTACACCTTC	CASWGRGLPIDYGYTF